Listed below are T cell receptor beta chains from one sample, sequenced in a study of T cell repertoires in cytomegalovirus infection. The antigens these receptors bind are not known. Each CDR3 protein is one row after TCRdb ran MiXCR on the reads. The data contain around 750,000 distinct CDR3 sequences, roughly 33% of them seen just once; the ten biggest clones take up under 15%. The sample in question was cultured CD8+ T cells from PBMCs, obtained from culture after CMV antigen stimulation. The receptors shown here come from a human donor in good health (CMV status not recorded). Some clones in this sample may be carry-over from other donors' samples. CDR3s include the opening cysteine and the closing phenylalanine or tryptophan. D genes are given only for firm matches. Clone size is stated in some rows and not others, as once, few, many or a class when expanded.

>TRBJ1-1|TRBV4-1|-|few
CASSQKQMNTEAFF
TGCGCCAGCAGCCAGAAACAGATGAACACTGAAGCTTTCTTT
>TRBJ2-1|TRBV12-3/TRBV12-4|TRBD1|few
CASSFFGTGSYNEQFF
TGTGCCAGCAGTTTTTTCGGGACAGGCTCCTACAATGAGCAGTTCTTC
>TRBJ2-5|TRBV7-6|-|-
CASSLTRVGDQETQYF
TGTGCTAGCAGCCTCACTAGAGTGGGGGATCAAGAGACCCAGTACTTC
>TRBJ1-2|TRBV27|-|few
CASSDLGQGYGYTF
TGTGCCAGCTCCGACCTGGGGCAGGGATATGGCTACACCTTC
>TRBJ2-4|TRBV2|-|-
CASSSSDRPYFQYF
TGTGCCAGCAGTTCAAGCGACCGACCTTACTTTCAGTACTTC
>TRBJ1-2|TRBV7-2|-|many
CASSLEGAGRTYGYTF
TGTGCCAGCAGCTTAGAAGGTGCAGGACGAACCTATGGCTACACCTTC
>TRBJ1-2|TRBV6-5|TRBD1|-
CATALPNRGQEGYTF
TGTGCCACTGCTCTACCCAACAGGGGGCAGGAGGGCTACACCTTC
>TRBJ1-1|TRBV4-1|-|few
CASSILGETEAFF
TGCGCCAGCTCTATACTGGGGGAAACTGAAGCTTTCTTT
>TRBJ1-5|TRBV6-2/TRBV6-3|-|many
CASSYLQGNQPQHF
TGTGCCAGCAGTTACCTCCAGGGCAATCAGCCCCAGCATTTT
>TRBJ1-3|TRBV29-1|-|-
CSVEEGTGNTIYF
TGCAGCGTTGAAGAGGGTACTGGAAACACCATATATTTT
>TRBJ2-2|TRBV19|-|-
CASSIRQDNTGELFF
TGTGCCAGTAGTATCCGACAGGACAACACCGGGGAGCTGTTTTTT
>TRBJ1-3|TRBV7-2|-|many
CASSSDLSSGNTIYF
TGTGCCAGCAGCTCCGATCTGAGCTCTGGAAACACCATATATTTT
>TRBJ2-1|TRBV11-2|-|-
CASSLWERASYNEQFF
TGTGCCAGCAGCCTTTGGGAGAGGGCCTCCTACAATGAGCAGTTCTTC
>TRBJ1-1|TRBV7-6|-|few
CASRRGFSNTEAFF
TGTGCCAGCAGAAGGGGGTTCTCGAACACTGAAGCTTTCTTT
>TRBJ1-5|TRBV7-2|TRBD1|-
CASSDRGQGLWHF
TGTGCCAGCAGCGACCGAGGACAGGGGCTATGGCATTTT
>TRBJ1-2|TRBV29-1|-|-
CSVFVPLSRGYTF
TGCAGCGTTTTTGTACCGCTGTCCAGGGGCTACACCTTC
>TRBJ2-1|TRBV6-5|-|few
CASSTDPERSYNEQFF
TGTGCCAGCAGTACCGACCCGGAGAGGAGCTACAATGAGCAGTTCTTC
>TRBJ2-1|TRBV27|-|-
CASSLSNWGGNEQFF
TGTGCCAGCAGTTTATCGAACTGGGGAGGCAATGAGCAGTTCTTC
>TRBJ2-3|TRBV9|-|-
CASSEQGLWWDTQYF
TGTGCCAGCAGCGAACAGGGTCTCTGGTGGGATACGCAGTATTTT
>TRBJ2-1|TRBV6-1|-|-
CASSERAGHNEQFF
TGTGCCAGCAGTGAACGGGCAGGGCACAATGAGCAGTTCTTC
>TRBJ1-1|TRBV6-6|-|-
CASLVPPGAFF
TGTGCCAGCCTAGTCCCCCCTGGGGCTTTCTTT
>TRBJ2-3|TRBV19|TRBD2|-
CASSILGGGTDTQYF
TGTGCCAGTAGTATATTGGGGGGGGGCACAGATACGCAGTATTTT
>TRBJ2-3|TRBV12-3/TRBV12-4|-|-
CASSLDYGWSTETQYF
TGTGCCAGCAGTTTAGATTACGGGTGGAGCACAGAAACGCAGTATTTT
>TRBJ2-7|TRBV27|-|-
CASSFPAGLGTYEQYF
TGTGCCAGCAGTTTCCCCGCCGGTCTTGGGACGTACGAGCAGTACTTC
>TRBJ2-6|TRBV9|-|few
CASSVGVTGANVLTF
TGTGCCAGCAGCGTGGGGGTCACTGGGGCCAACGTCCTGACTTTC
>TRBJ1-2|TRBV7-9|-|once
CASAGVLYYGYTF
TGTGCCAGCGCAGGGGTTTTGTACTATGGCTACACCTTC